This T cell receptor (beta chain) was identified during a study of T-cell reconstitution after alpha-beta-depleted transplantation in children. Germline loops: CDR1 SGHRS, CDR2 YFSETQ. V was shortened by 0 bases and J by 0 bases, with 9 bases between the two germline ends. CDR3 length: 15 amino acids. Molecular barcoding with unique molecular identifiers was used for the TCRbeta library. TCRdb itself ran the PCR reads through MiXCR, one entry per CDR3 protein. The table includes some 640,000 distinct CDR3 sequences, approximately 15% detected once. The table lists this clonotype with a few counts. The source material was PBMCs from the stem cell graft donor, sampled from the stem cell graft. The origin of this receptor is a human donor who donated a stem cell graft to a child with acute myeloid leukemia. The gene calls are TRBV5-1 and TRBJ1-1, with D unclear. The DNA of the CDR3 is TGCGCCAGCAGCTTGGCCATGGGCATGAACACTGAAGCTTTCTTT. This translates into CASSLAMGMNTEAFF.